The T cell receptor (beta chain) under discussion was sequenced for a study of cytomegalovirus exposure and HLA in healthy donors. Points from the study as a whole: Cytomegalovirus status was reportedly diagnosed by the classifier with high specificity and sensitivity. Generally TCR sequences proved uncommon, though certain public TCRs appeared in numerous donors. Across HLA loci, a later analysis found differing TCR association rates, with DRB1 most and HLA-C fewest. Data from an earlier analysis indicated that most TCR beta V segments were productive either about 87% or about 30% of the time.

The PCR used 60 Vbeta and 13 Jbeta primers. Clones were sequenced by immunoSEQ multiplex PCR, and TCRdb holds only the in-frame ones, with some missing. The data contain about 130,000 clones, around 70% of them singletons. About this clone: Its specificity is not known.

The CDR3 spans 15 residues. V was cut by 5 bases and J by 0 bases, with 16 bases left in between. Germline-derived CDR1 and CDR2 are GTSNPN and SVGIG (reference sequence). The rearrangement joins TRBV30 to TRBJ1-1; the D gene is possibly TRBD1 (6 bases). The material sequenced was PBMCs. This TCR was recovered from a woman aged 40-49 years in good health and CMV-seropositive. The CDR3 DNA reads as TGTGCCTGGTCCGGGAGGGGGTCCTTGAACACTGAAGCTTTCTTT. Translation: CAWSGRGSLNTEAFF.